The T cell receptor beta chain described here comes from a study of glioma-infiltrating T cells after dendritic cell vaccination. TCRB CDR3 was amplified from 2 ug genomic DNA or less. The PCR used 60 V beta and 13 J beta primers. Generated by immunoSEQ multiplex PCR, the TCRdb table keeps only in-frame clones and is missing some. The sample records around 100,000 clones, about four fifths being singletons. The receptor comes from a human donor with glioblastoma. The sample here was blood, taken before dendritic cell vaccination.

The CDR3 spells CASSTQRDYEQYF. CDR3 nucleotides: TGTGCCAGCAGCACCCAACGGGACTACGAGCAGTACTTC. This chain joins TRBV7-2 and TRBJ2-7; tentative D call: TRBD2 (5 bases). The V gene lost 5 bases and the J gene lost 3 bases, with 11 bases spanning the gap. Per the germline V gene, CDR1 is SGHTA and CDR2 is FQGNSA. This CDR3 has 13 residues.